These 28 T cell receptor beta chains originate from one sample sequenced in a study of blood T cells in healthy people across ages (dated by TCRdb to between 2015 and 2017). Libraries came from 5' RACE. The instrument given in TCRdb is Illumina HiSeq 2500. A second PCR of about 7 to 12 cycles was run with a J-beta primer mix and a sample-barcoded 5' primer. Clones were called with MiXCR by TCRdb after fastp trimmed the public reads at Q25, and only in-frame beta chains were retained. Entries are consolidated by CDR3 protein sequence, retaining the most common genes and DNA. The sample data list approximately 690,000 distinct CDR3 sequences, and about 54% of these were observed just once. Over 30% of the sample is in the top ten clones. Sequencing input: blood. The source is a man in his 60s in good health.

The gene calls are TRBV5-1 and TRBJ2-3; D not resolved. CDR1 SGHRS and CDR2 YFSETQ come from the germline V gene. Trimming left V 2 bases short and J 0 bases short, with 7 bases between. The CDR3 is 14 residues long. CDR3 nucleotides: TGCGCCAGCAGCTTCCCTCTAAGCACAGATACGCAGTATTTT. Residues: CASSFPLSTDTQYF. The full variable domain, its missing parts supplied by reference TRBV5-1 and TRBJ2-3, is KAGVTQTPRYLIKTRGQQVTLSCSPISGHRSVSWYQQTPGQGLQFLFEYFSETQRNKGNFPGRFSGRQFSNSRSEMNVSTLELGDSALYLCASSFPLSTDTQYFGPGTRLTVL.

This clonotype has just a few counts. CDR3 sequence (DNA): TGCGCCAGCCGACTAGCGGGGTTTCGGGAGACCCAGTACTTC. Its protein is CASRLAGFRETQYF. V usage is TRBV5-1 and J usage is TRBJ2-5; TRBD2 aligns across 11 bases. Per the germline V gene, CDR1 is SGHRS and CDR2 is YFSETQ. This CDR3 is built from 14 residues. V gave up 7 bases and J gave up 5 bases; unmatched junction bases: 7.

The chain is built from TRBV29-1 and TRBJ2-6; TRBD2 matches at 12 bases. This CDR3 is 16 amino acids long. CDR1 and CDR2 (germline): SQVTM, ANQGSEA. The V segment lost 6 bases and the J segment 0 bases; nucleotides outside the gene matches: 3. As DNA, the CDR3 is TGCAGCGTGGAACTAGCGGGGGGCTCTGGGGCCAACGTCCTGACTTTC. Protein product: CSVELAGGSGANVLTF.

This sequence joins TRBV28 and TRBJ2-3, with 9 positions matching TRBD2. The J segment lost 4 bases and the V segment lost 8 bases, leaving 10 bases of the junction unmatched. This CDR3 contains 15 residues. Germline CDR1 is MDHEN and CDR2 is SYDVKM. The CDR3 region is CASGRATSGSDTQYF. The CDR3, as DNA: TGTGCCAGCGGGAGGGCGACTAGCGGATCAGATACGCAGTATTTT.

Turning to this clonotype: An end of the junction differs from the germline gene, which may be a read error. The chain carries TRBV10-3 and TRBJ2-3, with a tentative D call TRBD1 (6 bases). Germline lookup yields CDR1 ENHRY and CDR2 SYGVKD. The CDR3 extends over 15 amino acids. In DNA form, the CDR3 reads TGTGCCATCAGTGAGGGGGGCCCTATCACAGATACGCGGTATTTT. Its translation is CAISEGGPITDTRYF.

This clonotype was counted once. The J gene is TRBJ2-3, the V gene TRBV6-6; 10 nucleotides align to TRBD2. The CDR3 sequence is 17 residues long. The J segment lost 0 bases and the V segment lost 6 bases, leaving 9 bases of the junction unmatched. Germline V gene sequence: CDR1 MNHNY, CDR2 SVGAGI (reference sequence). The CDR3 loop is CASSTQVSGGSTDTQYF. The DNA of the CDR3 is TGTGCCAGCAGCACCCAGGTTAGCGGGGGGAGCACAGATACGCAGTATTTT.

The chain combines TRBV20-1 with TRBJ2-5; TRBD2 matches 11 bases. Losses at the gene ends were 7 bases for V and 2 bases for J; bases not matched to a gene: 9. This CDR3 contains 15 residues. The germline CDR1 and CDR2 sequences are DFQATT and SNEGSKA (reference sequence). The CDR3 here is CSVTAGTSGQETQYF. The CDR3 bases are TGCAGTGTCACAGCCGGGACTAGCGGACAAGAGACCCAGTACTTC.

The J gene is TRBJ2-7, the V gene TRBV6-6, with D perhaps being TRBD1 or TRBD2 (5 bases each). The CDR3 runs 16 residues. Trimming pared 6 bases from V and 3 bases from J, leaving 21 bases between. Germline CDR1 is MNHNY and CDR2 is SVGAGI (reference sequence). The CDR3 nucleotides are TGTGCCAGCAGAGGGGACGGAGGTAGGGGAAGCTACGAGCAGTACTTC. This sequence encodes CASRGDGGRGSYEQYF.

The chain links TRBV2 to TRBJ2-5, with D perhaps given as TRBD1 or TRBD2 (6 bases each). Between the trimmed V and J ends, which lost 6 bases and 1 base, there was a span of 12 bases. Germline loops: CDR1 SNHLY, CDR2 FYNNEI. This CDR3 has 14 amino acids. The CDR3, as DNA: TGTGCCAGCAGGCCGAGGGGGGCCCAAGAGACCCAGTACTTC. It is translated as CASRPRGAQETQYF.

Here the CDR3 reads CASSPGTAQNYGYTF. The CDR3 region has the DNA TGCGCCAGCAGCCCGGGGACAGCCCAAAACTATGGCTACACCTTC. The chain employs TRBV4-1 and TRBJ1-2, with TRBD1 matching 7 bases. V lost 4 bases and J lost 2; bases outside the gene matches: 7. Germline loops: CDR1 MGHRA, CDR2 YSYEKL. The CDR3 runs to 15 residues.

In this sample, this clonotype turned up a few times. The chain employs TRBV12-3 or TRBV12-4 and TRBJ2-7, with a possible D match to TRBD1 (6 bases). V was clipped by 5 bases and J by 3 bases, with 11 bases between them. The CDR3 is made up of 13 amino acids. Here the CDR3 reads CASSRDIRYEQYF. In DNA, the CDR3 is TGTGCCAGCAGTAGGGACATACGCTACGAGCAGTACTTC.

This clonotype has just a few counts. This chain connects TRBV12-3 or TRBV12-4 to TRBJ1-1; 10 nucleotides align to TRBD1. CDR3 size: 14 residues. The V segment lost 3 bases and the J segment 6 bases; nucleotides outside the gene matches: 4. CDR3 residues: CASSFGTGVAEAFF. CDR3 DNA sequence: TGTGCCAGCAGTTTTGGGACAGGGGTCGCTGAAGCTTTCTTT.

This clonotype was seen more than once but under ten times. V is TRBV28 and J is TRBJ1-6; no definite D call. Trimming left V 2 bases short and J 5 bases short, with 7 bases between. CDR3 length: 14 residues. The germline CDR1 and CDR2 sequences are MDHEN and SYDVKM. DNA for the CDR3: TGTGCCAGCAGTTTACTAGGGAATAATTCACCCCTCCACTTT. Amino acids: CASSLLGNNSPLHF.

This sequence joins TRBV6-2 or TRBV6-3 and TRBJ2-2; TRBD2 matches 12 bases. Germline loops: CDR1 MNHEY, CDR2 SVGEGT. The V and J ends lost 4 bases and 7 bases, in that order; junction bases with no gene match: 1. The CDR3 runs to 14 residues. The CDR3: CASSWGLAGGELFF. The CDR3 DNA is TGTGCCAGCAGTTGGGGACTAGCGGGCGGGGAGCTGTTTTTT.

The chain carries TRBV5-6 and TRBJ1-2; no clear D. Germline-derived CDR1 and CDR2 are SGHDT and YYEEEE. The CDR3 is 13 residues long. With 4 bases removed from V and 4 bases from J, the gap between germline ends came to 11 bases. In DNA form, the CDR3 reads TGTGCCAGCAGCGGACGTGAGGGCTATGGCTACACCTTC. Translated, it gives CASSGREGYGYTF.

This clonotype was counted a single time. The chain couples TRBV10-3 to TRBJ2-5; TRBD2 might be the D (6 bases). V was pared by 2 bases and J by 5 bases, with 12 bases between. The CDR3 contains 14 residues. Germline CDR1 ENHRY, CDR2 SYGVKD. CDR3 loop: CAISEGGYGETQYF. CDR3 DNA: TGTGCCATCAGTGAGGGGGGGTATGGGGAGACCCAGTACTTC.

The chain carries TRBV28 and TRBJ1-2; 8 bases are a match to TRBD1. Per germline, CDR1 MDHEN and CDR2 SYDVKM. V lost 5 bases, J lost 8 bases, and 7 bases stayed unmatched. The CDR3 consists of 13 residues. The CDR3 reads CASSPAQGGGYTF. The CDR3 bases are TGTGCCAGCAGTCCCGCACAGGGGGGCGGCTACACCTTC.

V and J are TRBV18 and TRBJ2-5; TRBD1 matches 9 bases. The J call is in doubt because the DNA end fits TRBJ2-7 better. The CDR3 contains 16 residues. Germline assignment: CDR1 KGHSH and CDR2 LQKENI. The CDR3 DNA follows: TGTGCCAGCTCACCGCGGGACAGGGATCGTCCCCACGAGCAGTACTTC. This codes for CASSPRDRDRPHEQYF.

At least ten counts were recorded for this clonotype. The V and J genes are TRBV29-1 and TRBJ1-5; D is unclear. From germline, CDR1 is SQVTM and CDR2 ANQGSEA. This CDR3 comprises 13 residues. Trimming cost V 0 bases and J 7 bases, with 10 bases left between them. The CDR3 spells CSVEDPVGQPQHF. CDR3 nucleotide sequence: TGCAGCGTTGAAGATCCCGTCGGACAGCCCCAGCATTTT.

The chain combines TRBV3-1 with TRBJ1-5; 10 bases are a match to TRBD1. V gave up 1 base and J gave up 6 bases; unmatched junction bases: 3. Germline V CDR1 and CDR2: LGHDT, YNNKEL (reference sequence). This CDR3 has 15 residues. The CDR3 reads CASSQGQGAGQPQHF. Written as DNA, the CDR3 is TGTGCCAGCAGCCAAGGACAGGGGGCGGGTCAGCCCCAGCATTTT.

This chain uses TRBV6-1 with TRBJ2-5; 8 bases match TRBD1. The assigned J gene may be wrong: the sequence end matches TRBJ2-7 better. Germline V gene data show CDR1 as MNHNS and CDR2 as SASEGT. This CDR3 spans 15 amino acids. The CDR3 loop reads CASSGGQGFAYEQYF. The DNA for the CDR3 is TGTGCCAGCAGTGGTGGACAGGGTTTCGCCTACGAGCAGTACTTC.

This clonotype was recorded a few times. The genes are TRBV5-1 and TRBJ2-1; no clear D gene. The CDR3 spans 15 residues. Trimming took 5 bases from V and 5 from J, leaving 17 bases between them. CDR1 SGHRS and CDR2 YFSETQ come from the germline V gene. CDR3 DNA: TGCGCCAGCAGGGATACGACAAGTCATCACAATGAGCAGTTCTTC. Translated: CASRDTTSHHNEQFF.

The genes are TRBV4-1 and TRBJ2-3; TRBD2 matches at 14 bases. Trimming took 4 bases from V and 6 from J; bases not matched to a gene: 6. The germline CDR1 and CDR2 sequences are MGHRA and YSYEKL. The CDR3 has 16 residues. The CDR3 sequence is CASSPRLAGGLDTQYF. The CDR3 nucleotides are TGCGCCAGCAGCCCGAGACTAGCGGGGGGGCTGGATACGCAGTATTTT.

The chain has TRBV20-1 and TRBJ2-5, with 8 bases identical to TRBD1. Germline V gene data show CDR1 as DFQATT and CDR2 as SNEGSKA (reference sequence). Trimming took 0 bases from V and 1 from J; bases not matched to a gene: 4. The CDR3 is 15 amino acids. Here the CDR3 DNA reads TGCAGTGCTAGAGAGGAGACAGGGGTCCAAGAGACCCAGTACTTC. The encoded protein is CSAREETGVQETQYF.

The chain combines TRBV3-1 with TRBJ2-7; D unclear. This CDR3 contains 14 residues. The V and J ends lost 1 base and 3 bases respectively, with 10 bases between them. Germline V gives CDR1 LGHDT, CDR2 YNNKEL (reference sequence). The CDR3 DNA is TGTGCCAGCAGCCAAGGTCGGCAGCACTACGAGCAGTACTTC. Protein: CASSQGRQHYEQYF.

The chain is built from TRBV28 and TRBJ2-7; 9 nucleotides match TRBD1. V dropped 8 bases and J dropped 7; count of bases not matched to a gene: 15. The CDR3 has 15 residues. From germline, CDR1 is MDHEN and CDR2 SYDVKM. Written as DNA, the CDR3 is TGTGCCAGCGGTGCACAGGGGGCAACGTTTGGGGAGCAGTACTTC. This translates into CASGAQGATFGEQYF.

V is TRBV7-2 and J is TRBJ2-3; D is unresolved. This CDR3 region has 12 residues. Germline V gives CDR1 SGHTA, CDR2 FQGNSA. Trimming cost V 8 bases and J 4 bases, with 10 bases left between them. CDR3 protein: CASRGFPDTQYF. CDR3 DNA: TGTGCCAGCCGTGGTTTCCCAGATACGCAGTATTTT. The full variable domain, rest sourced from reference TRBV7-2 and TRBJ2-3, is GAGVSQSPSNKVTEKGKDVELRCDPISGHTALYWYRQSLGQGLEFLIYFQGNSAPDKSGLPSDRFSAERTGGSVSTLTIQRTQQEDSAVYLCASRGFPDTQYFGPGTRLTVL.

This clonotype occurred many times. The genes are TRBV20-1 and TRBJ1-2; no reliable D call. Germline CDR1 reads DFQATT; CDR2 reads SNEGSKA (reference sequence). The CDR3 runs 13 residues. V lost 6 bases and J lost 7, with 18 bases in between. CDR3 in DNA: TGCAGTGCCCGCGACCGTGCTAAACCTGGCTACACCTTC. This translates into CSARDRAKPGYTF.